Presented here are 21 T cell receptor beta chains from one specimen sequenced in a study of control samples from healthy donors and cancer patients. Measured with immunoSEQ multiplex PCR; TCRdb has only the in-frame clones, and not every one. The sample lists 75,000 to 80,000 clones, 89% occurring once. Sequencing was carried out using PBMCs. Receptors originate from a woman in her forties or fifties with colorectal cancer.

The chain uses TRBV6-5 and TRBJ2-3; TRBD1 aligns across 8 bases. This CDR3 region has 15 residues. Germline CDR1 is MNHEY and CDR2 is SVGAGI. The ends lost 5 bases at V and 4 bases at J; junction bases unmatched: 8. The CDR3 DNA sequence: TGTGCCAGCAGTCTACGGACAGGGAGCGCAGATACGCAGTATTTT. It yields the protein CASSLRTGSADTQYF.

In its sample, this clone was seen once. The chain is built from TRBV29-1 and TRBJ1-1; no reliable D call. V was trimmed by 4 bases and J by 0 bases, leaving 9 bases between them. The length of the CDR3 is 13 residues. Germline V gene sequence: CDR1 SQVTM, CDR2 ANQGSEA. CDR3 sequence (DNA): TGCAGCGTTGGTAAGGGTATGAACACTGAAGCTTTCTTT. Translated, it gives CSVGKGMNTEAFF. Full variable domain (outside the CDR3, taken from reference TRBV29-1 and TRBJ1-1): SAVISQKPSRDICQRGTSLTIQCQVDSQVTMMFWYRQQPGQSLTLIATANQGSEATYESGFVIDKFPISRPNLTFSTLTVSNMSPEDSSIYLCSVGKGMNTEAFFGQGTRLTVV.

The chain combines TRBV28 with TRBJ1-1, with TRBD1 as a possible D gene (6 bases). The germline CDR1 and CDR2 sequences are MDHEN and SYDVKM. V dropped 7 bases and J dropped 13 bases, with 19 bases sitting between them. The CDR3 runs to 12 residues. The CDR3 nucleotides read TGTGCCAGCACGTCGATCGGGACATATGTTTTCTTT. This codes for CASTSIGTYVFF.

This clone has just one count. The rearrangement joins TRBV12-3 or TRBV12-4 to TRBJ2-5; D call uncertain. The V end was cut by 6 bases, the J end by 3 bases, with 5 bases between. The CDR3 consists of 11 residues. The CDR3 protein is CASSSKETQYF. CDR3 DNA: TGTGCCAGCAGCTCTAAAGAGACCCAGTACTTC.

This chain uses TRBV15 with TRBJ2-7; a possible D gene is TRBD1 (5 bases). The CDR3 covers 14 residues. V was clipped by 3 bases and J by 2 bases, with 11 bases between them. Germline loops: CDR1 LNHNV, CDR2 YYDKDF (reference sequence). CDR3 nucleotides: TGTGCCACCAGCAGGGGTATAGGGGCCTACGAGCAGTACGTC. It translates to CATSRGIGAYEQYV.

The V and J genes are TRBV7-2 and TRBJ2-5; D is perhaps TRBD2 (6 bases). The germline gives CDR1 SGHTA, CDR2 FQGNSA. This CDR3 has 16 amino acids. The germline V and J ends were trimmed by 6 bases and 4 bases, with 21 bases remaining between them. The CDR3 sequence is CASRRGLGGVGETQYF. CDR3 coding DNA: TGTGCCAGCAGGCGCGGGCTAGGCGGGGTGGGAGAGACCCAGTACTTC.

This sequence joins TRBV5-1 and TRBJ1-6, with 9 bases lining up with TRBD1. CDR1 and CDR2 (germline): SGHRS, YFSETQ. Trimming at V came to 4 bases and at J to 9 bases, leaving 5 bases not matched to a gene. The CDR3 is 14 residues long. The CDR3, as DNA: TGCGCCAGCAGCCTGGGGACAGGGAGTTCACCCCTCCACTTT. Amino acid sequence: CASSLGTGSSPLHF.

The chain couples TRBV7-8 to TRBJ1-1, with 10 nucleotides matching TRBD1. CDR1 and CDR2 from the germline V gene are SGHVS and FQNEAQ. The ends lost 4 bases at V and 3 bases at J; junction bases unmatched: 8. CDR3 size: 16 residues. CDR3 in DNA: TGTGCCAGCAGCTCCTTCGACAGGGGGCGATACACTGAAGCTTTCTTT. Amino acid sequence: CASSSFDRGRYTEAFF.

The chain couples TRBV28 to TRBJ2-1; TRBD1 might be the D (6 bases). V lost 5 bases to trimming and J lost 0 bases, with 14 bases between them. CDR1 MDHEN and CDR2 SYDVKM come from the germline V gene. The CDR3 extends over 16 amino acids. Here the CDR3 reads CASSQRTASSYNEQFF. The CDR3 DNA reads TGTGCCAGCAGTCAAAGGACAGCTAGCTCCTACAATGAGCAGTTCTTC. Supplemented by reference TRBV28 and TRBJ2-1, the full variable domain reads DVKVTQSSRYLVKRTGEKVFLECVQDMDHENMFWYRQDPGLGLRLIYFSYDVKMKEKGDIPEGYSVSREKKERFSLILESASTNQTSMYLCASSQRTASSYNEQFFGPGTRLTVL.

This sequence joins TRBV27 and TRBJ1-1, with TRBD1 identical over 7 bases. The CDR3 loop spans 18 amino acids. V trimming: 2 bases; J trimming: 4 bases; junction bases outside the gene matches: 16. Germline V gene lookup returns CDR1 MNHEY and CDR2 SMNVEV (reference sequence). The CDR3, as DNA: TGTGCCAGCAGTTTAAAGGTGACAGGGTGGGGGGGAGTCACTGAAGCTTTCTTT. Translated: CASSLKVTGWGGVTEAFF.

The table lists this clone with a count of one. The chain recombines TRBV30 with TRBJ1-5, with D maybe TRBD1 (6 bases). V lost 5 bases, J lost 1 base, and 12 bases lay in between. Germline CDR1 is GTSNPN and CDR2 is SVGIG (reference sequence). The CDR3 totals 14 residues. The CDR3 nucleotides read TGTGCCTGGGAGGAGGGGGGGAGCAATCAGCCCCAGCATTTT. This gives the protein CAWEEGGSNQPQHF.

V and J are TRBV24-1 and TRBJ2-1; 9 bases align to TRBD1. The CDR3 runs 16 residues. The trim removed 7 bases at V and 1 base at J, leaving 7 bases unmatched. Germline V lookup: CDR1 KGHDR, CDR2 SFDVKD. CDR3 sequence (DNA): TGTGCCACCAGCGCCTCCGGGACAGGGTCCTACAATGAGCAGTTCTTC. Translating it yields CATSASGTGSYNEQFF.

This rearrangement joins TRBV7-2 to TRBJ2-1, with a weak D call TRBD1 (5 bases). This CDR3 has 16 amino acids. The germline V and J ends were trimmed by 4 bases and 3 bases, with 16 bases remaining between them. Germline-derived CDR1 and CDR2 are SGHTA and FQGNSA. CDR3 bases: TGTGCCAGCAGCTCCCAGGGTAGCCATGGCTACAATGAGCAGTTCTTC. It specifies CASSSQGSHGYNEQFF. The full variable domain, its missing parts supplied by reference TRBV7-2 and TRBJ2-1, is GAGVSQSPSNKVTEKGKDVELRCDPISGHTALYWYRQSLGQGLEFLIYFQGNSAPDKSGLPSDRFSAERTGGSVSTLTIQRTQQEDSAVYLCASSSQGSHGYNEQFFGPGTRLTVL.

The chain carries TRBV5-6 and TRBJ2-2, with D perhaps matching TRBD1 or TRBD2 (5 bases each). Trimming took off 4 bases at V and 5 bases at J, with 15 bases between the two ends. Germline values: CDR1 SGHDT, CDR2 YYEEEE. This CDR3 contains 15 residues. For the CDR3, the DNA is TGTGCCAGCAGCCCCCAGAGAGGGGTGACCGGGGAGCTGTTTTTT. Translating it yields CASSPQRGVTGELFF.

The CDR3 sequence: CASSTSGGPNEQFF. The CDR3 region has the DNA TGCGCCAGCAGTACTAGCGGGGGGCCCAATGAGCAGTTCTTC. The chain joins TRBV5-1 to TRBJ2-1, with TRBD2 matching over 12 bases. Germline CDR1 and CDR2: SGHRS and YFSETQ. With 5 bases clipped from V and 6 bases from J, the junction kept 3 bases outside the gene matches. CDR3 length: 14 amino acids.

V is TRBV2 and J is TRBJ1-2; a weak D match, TRBD1 (6 bases). The CDR3 length is 14 residues. Germline assignment: CDR1 SNHLY and CDR2 FYNNEI. Trimming pared 5 bases from V and 8 bases from J, leaving 18 bases between. The CDR3 DNA follows: TGTGCCAGCAGTCCTTCGGGGACAACGGAGGGCTACACCTTC. Residues: CASSPSGTTEGYTF.

The chain links TRBV7-8 to TRBJ2-2; D possibly corresponds to TRBD1 (6 bases). Germline assignment: CDR1 SGHVS and CDR2 FQNEAQ. The V and J ends lost 7 bases and 3 bases respectively, with 9 bases between them. This CDR3 comprises 13 residues. The DNA for the CDR3 is TGTGCCAGCACGGACAGATACACCGGGGAGCTGTTTTTT. It encodes CASTDRYTGELFF.

The chain employs TRBV30 and TRBJ1-2, with D possibly TRBD1 on 5 matching bases. Trimming took off 0 bases at V and 8 bases at J, with 16 bases between the two ends. Per the germline V gene, CDR1 is GTSNPN and CDR2 is SVGIG (reference sequence). This CDR3 comprises 14 residues. As DNA, the CDR3 is TGTGCCTGGAGTGTACTGACGGGGGATGGAGGCTACACCTTC. Protein product: CAWSVLTGDGGYTF.

V usage is TRBV10-3 and J usage is TRBJ2-7; a possible D gene is TRBD2 (5 bases). Trimming removed 11 bases from V and 0 bases from J, with 14 bases in between. This CDR3 is 13 amino acids long. The germline V gene encodes CDR1 ENHRY and CDR2 SYGVKD. The CDR3 coding sequence is TGTGCCGTACGGGCCACTAGCTCCTACGAGCAGTACGTC. Amino acid sequence: CAVRATSSYEQYV.

CDR3 nucleotide sequence: TGTGCCAGCAGCTTAGTAGCGGGGGAACGTAATGAGCAGTTCTTC. The encoded protein is CASSLVAGERNEQFF. This chain uses TRBV7-2 with TRBJ2-1, with 9 bases matching TRBD2. Germline assignment: CDR1 SGHTA and CDR2 FQGNSA. The CDR3 runs to 15 residues. V trimming: 1 base; J trimming: 7 bases; junction bases outside the gene matches: 5.

This sequence joins TRBV9 and TRBJ2-4; D not resolved. CDR3 length: 13 amino acids. The V and J ends lost 4 bases and 3 bases respectively, with 8 bases between them. CDR1 is SGDLS and CDR2 is YYNGEE in the germline V gene. CDR3 loop: CASSPLGKNIQYF. The CDR3 DNA follows: TGTGCCAGCAGCCCCCTGGGCAAAAACATTCAGTACTTC. The variable domain in full, with the rest retrieved from reference TRBV9 and TRBJ2-4, is DSGVTQTPKHLITATGQRVTLRCSPRSGDLSVYWYQQSLDQGLQFLIQYYNGEERAKGNILERFSAQQFPDLHSELNLSSLELGDSALYFCASSPLGKNIQYFGAGTRLSVL.